What follows describes a single T cell receptor beta chain. This CDR3 is built from 12 residues. Trimming removed 3 bases from V and 1 base from J, with 6 bases in between. From germline, CDR1 is GTSNPN and CDR2 SVGIG (reference sequence). This sample was included in a study of blood T cell repertoires in COVID-19. Study-level information: Samples came from the United States, Italy and Spain, spanning acute and convalescent COVID-19. Sample material is recorded as cDNA or gDNA derived from T cells, B-cell-depleted T cells, or PBMCs.

Original processing notes: Reference gene primer amplification in the assay estimated nucleated cell counts. The repertoire was sequenced with immunoSEQ multiplex PCR; TCRdb's copy has only in-frame clones and lacks some. V, J and clone size were drawn from that table, and D and trimming were deduced from the DNA. The sample shows under 85,000 clones, 85% of them seen only once. The chain carries TRBV30 and TRBJ1-1; D gene uncertain. The TCR originated in a man older than 75 with acute or convalescent COVID-19. Material for sequencing was peripheral blood. CDR3 in DNA: TGTGCCTGGAGACAGACGAACACTGAAGCTTTCTTT. Residues: CAWRQTNTEAFF.